The 7 T cell receptor beta chains below all came from one sample that was sequenced in a study of blood T cell repertoires in COVID-19. The method was immunoSEQ multiplex PCR; TCRdb's version includes in-frame clones alone and lacks a portion of them. The top ten clones hold 29% of a sample with 150,000 to 180,000 clones, about four fifths of them seen once. Sample: peripheral blood. All receptors derive from a woman in her sixties or seventies with acute or convalescent COVID-19.

This chain uses TRBV10-3 with TRBJ1-1; TRBD1 agrees at 7 bases. Germline V gene lookup returns CDR1 ENHRY and CDR2 SYGVKD. The trim removed 7 bases at V and 6 bases at J, leaving 11 bases unmatched. The CDR3 is 14 amino acids. In nucleotides, the CDR3 is TGTGCCATCACCCCTGAGACAGGGTGGGCTGAAGCTTTCTTT. Encoded protein: CAITPETGWAEAFF.

The J gene is TRBJ2-5, the V gene TRBV30; 10 bases map to TRBD2. Germline V CDR1 and CDR2: GTSNPN, SVGIG (reference sequence). J gave up 5 bases and V 3 bases, and 6 bases lay outside the gene matches. The CDR3 contains 14 residues. The CDR3, as DNA: TGTGCCTGGAGCATAGCGGGGGGTTTCGAGACCCAGTACTTC. It specifies CAWSIAGGFETQYF.

V and J are TRBV2 and TRBJ2-7; 7 bases map to TRBD2. The CDR3 runs to 18 residues. CDR1 is SNHLY and CDR2 is FYNNEI in the germline V gene. V dropped 5 bases and J dropped 0; count of bases not matched to a gene: 16. CDR3 amino acids: CASSRRTWDYLLSYEQYF. The CDR3 nucleotides read TGTGCCAGCAGTCGCCGCACCTGGGACTACCTCCTCTCCTACGAGCAGTACTTC.

This chain uses TRBV4-1 with TRBJ2-3; perhaps TRBD1 as D (6 bases). The ends were cut back, 4 bases at V and 3 bases at J, with 14 bases in the middle. CDR3 length: 15 residues. Per the germline V gene, CDR1 is MGHRA and CDR2 is YSYEKL. CDR3 loop: CASSPRTARTDTQYF. The CDR3, as DNA: TGCGCCAGCAGCCCCCGGACAGCCCGAACAGATACGCAGTATTTT.

As for this clone: The junction and the germline gene differ at one end; a read error may be behind it. This chain uses TRBV6-1 with TRBJ1-1; 7 nucleotides align to TRBD1. CDR3 length: 11 amino acids. CDR1 is MNHNS and CDR2 is SASEGT in the germline V gene. The CDR3 spells CASSETTGIQF. The CDR3 coding sequence is TGTGCCAGCAGTGAGACGACAGGGATTCAATTT.

V gene TRBV6-6 combines with J gene TRBJ1-2; perhaps TRBD1 as D (6 bases). V was cut by 5 bases and J by 3 bases, with 16 bases left in between. The CDR3 contains 15 residues. Germline CDR1 and CDR2: MNHNY and SVGAGI (reference sequence). Here the CDR3 DNA reads TGTGCCAGCAGTCGACCAGGGGCACAAGACTATGGCTACACCTTC. Translated: CASSRPGAQDYGYTF.

J is TRBJ1-1 and V is TRBV15; no definite D call. Germline V gives CDR1 LNHNV, CDR2 YYDKDF (reference sequence). The germline V and J ends were trimmed by 1 base and 6 bases, with 9 bases remaining between them. This CDR3 is built from 13 residues. Here the CDR3 reads CATSRGPRPEAFF. CDR3 bases: TGTGCCACCAGCAGAGGCCCGAGGCCTGAAGCTTTCTTT.